The rows below give T cell receptor beta chains drawn from one sample of a study of T-cell memory formation after mild COVID-19. TCRdb reprocessed the 5' RACE reads via MiXCR and lists one record per CDR3 protein. This sample has hundreds of thousands of distinct CDR3 sequences, with approximately 13% found just once. Sequencing used PBMCs or a T cell subset sorted from them (not recorded which). The receptor set was obtained from a man aged 18 to 35 who had mild COVID-19 (a few samples of this study predate the infection). Cell type and time point are not known. The CDR3 runs from the conserved cysteine through the conserved F or W. The order of the fields is V gene, D gene, CDR3 length, J gene, clone size, CDR3 DNA, CDR3 protein. A D gene is named only where the DNA matches it firmly. Only part of the rows carry a size: once, few, many, or a class if the clone is expanded.

V gene: TRBV19
D gene: .
CDR3 length: 16
J gene: TRBJ2-3
clone size: .
CDR3 DNA: TGTGCCAGTAGTCCCTTTCTCGGGTACCCCACAGATACGCAGTATTTT
CDR3 protein: CASSPFLGYPTDTQYF

V gene: TRBV9
D gene: .
CDR3 length: 13
J gene: TRBJ1-1
clone size: few
CDR3 DNA: TGTGCCAGCAGCTGGGGACGGCACACTGAAGCTTTCTTT
CDR3 protein: CASSWGRHTEAFF

V gene: TRBV30
D gene: .
CDR3 length: 14
J gene: TRBJ1-2
clone size: .
CDR3 DNA: TGTGCCTGGAGTCCCGTTAATGCTAACTATGGCTACACCTTC
CDR3 protein: CAWSPVNANYGYTF

V gene: TRBV5-1
D gene: TRBD2
CDR3 length: 15
J gene: TRBJ2-3
clone size: few
CDR3 DNA: TGCGCCAGCTTTTTCACGGGGGGTGCCACAGATACGCAGTATTTT
CDR3 protein: CASFFTGGATDTQYF

V gene: TRBV6-5
D gene: .
CDR3 length: 16
J gene: TRBJ1-1
clone size: few
CDR3 DNA: TGTGCCAGCAGTTACTCGAAGTTTGGCCAAAACACTGAAGCTTTCTTT
CDR3 protein: CASSYSKFGQNTEAFF

V gene: TRBV7-2
D gene: .
CDR3 length: 12
J gene: TRBJ2-7
clone size: .
CDR3 DNA: TGTGCCAGCGGGGAGTGGTCCTACGAGCAGTACTTC
CDR3 protein: CASGEWSYEQYF

V gene: TRBV6-5
D gene: .
CDR3 length: 15
J gene: TRBJ1-5
clone size: .
CDR3 DNA: TGTGCCAGCAATCCTACTAGTAATAGCAATCAGCCCCAGCATTTT
CDR3 protein: CASNPTSNSNQPQHF

V gene: TRBV13
D gene: .
CDR3 length: 16
J gene: TRBJ2-5
clone size: few
CDR3 DNA: TGTGCCAGCCACCCAGCGTGGCGGGGGCCCCAAGAGACCCAGTACTTC
CDR3 protein: CASHPAWRGPQETQYF

V gene: TRBV18
D gene: .
CDR3 length: 14
J gene: TRBJ2-3
clone size: few
CDR3 DNA: TGTGCCAGCTCACCATGGACAGCCACAGATACGCAGTATTTT
CDR3 protein: CASSPWTATDTQYF

V gene: TRBV7-8
D gene: .
CDR3 length: 13
J gene: TRBJ2-7
clone size: many
CDR3 DNA: TGTGCCAGCAGCTTAGCAGGGGTAGACGAGCAGTACTTC
CDR3 protein: CASSLAGVDEQYF

V gene: TRBV7-2
D gene: .
CDR3 length: 15
J gene: TRBJ1-5
clone size: .
CDR3 DNA: TGTGCCAGCAGGTCAGGGGCAGGGGGCAATCAGCCCCAGCATTTT
CDR3 protein: CASRSGAGGNQPQHF

V gene: TRBV7-2
D gene: .
CDR3 length: 13
J gene: TRBJ2-5
clone size: few
CDR3 DNA: TGTGCCAGCAGCCCTCGTGGGCAACAGACCCAGTACTTC
CDR3 protein: CASSPRGQQTQYF

V gene: TRBV7-8
D gene: .
CDR3 length: 14
J gene: TRBJ1-5
clone size: few
CDR3 DNA: TGTGCCAGCAGCCCTCTCGGGAGCAATCAGCCCCAGCATTTT
CDR3 protein: CASSPLGSNQPQHF

V gene: TRBV20-1
D gene: TRBD1
CDR3 length: 14
J gene: TRBJ2-7
clone size: few
CDR3 DNA: TGCAGTGCCTCACGGACAGGGGTAGCCTACGAGCAGTACTTC
CDR3 protein: CSASRTGVAYEQYF

V gene: TRBV7-2
D gene: .
CDR3 length: 15
J gene: TRBJ2-1
clone size: .
CDR3 DNA: TGTGCCAGCAGCTTATACGGGACGAACTACAATGAGCAGTTCTTC
CDR3 protein: CASSLYGTNYNEQFF

V gene: TRBV20-1
D gene: .
CDR3 length: 13
J gene: TRBJ2-3
clone size: few
CDR3 DNA: TGCAGTGCCCCCGGCGCCGGGACAGATACGCAGTATTTT
CDR3 protein: CSAPGAGTDTQYF

V gene: TRBV5-1
D gene: .
CDR3 length: 16
J gene: TRBJ1-6
clone size: many
CDR3 DNA: TGCGCCAGCAGCTTGGACCCGGGACGGTATAATTCACCCCTCCACTTT
CDR3 protein: CASSLDPGRYNSPLHF

V gene: TRBV5-1
D gene: .
CDR3 length: 14
J gene: TRBJ2-5
clone size: .
CDR3 DNA: TGCGCCAGCAGCCTTGGGACAATTCAAGAGACCCAGTACTTC
CDR3 protein: CASSLGTIQETQYF

V gene: TRBV20-1
D gene: .
CDR3 length: 14
J gene: TRBJ2-5
clone size: few
CDR3 DNA: TGCAGTGCGCGTATACCCACGTACCAAGAGACCCAGTACTTC
CDR3 protein: CSARIPTYQETQYF

V gene: TRBV6-5
D gene: .
CDR3 length: 14
J gene: TRBJ2-7
clone size: few
CDR3 DNA: TGTGCCAGCAGTCGCCGTGATGGGGGCTACGAGCAGTACTTC
CDR3 protein: CASSRRDGGYEQYF

V gene: TRBV7-2
D gene: .
CDR3 length: 14
J gene: TRBJ1-3
clone size: many
CDR3 DNA: TGTGCCAGCAGCTTACCAGGGTCTGGAAACACCATATATTTT
CDR3 protein: CASSLPGSGNTIYF

V gene: TRBV4-3
D gene: TRBD1
CDR3 length: 15
J gene: TRBJ2-1
clone size: .
CDR3 DNA: TGCGCCAGCAGCCATGACAGGGGCACGCACAATGAGCAGTTCTTC
CDR3 protein: CASSHDRGTHNEQFF

V gene: TRBV27
D gene: .
CDR3 length: 15
J gene: TRBJ2-3
clone size: few
CDR3 DNA: TGTGCCAGCAGTTTAGCGGGTTATGGGGCAGATACGCAGTATTTT
CDR3 protein: CASSLAGYGADTQYF

V gene: TRBV6-2/TRBV6-3
D gene: .
CDR3 length: 14
J gene: TRBJ2-7
clone size: few
CDR3 DNA: TGTGCCAGCAGAAGCCAGGTCCAGACCTACGAGCAGTACTTC
CDR3 protein: CASRSQVQTYEQYF

V gene: TRBV3-1
D gene: .
CDR3 length: 13
J gene: TRBJ1-5
clone size: .
CDR3 DNA: TGTGCCAGCAGCCAAGAAGGTCGAGAGCCCCAGCATTTT
CDR3 protein: CASSQEGREPQHF

V gene: TRBV11-1
D gene: .
CDR3 length: 11
J gene: TRBJ2-4
clone size: few
CDR3 DNA: TGTGCCAGCAGCTTAGGTCGCCGTCAGTACTTC
CDR3 protein: CASSLGRRQYF

V gene: TRBV20-1
D gene: TRBD2
CDR3 length: 13
J gene: TRBJ2-1
clone size: few
CDR3 DNA: TGCAGGAGCGGGGGGTCCTCCTACAATGAGCAGTTCTTC
CDR3 protein: CRSGGSSYNEQFF

V gene: TRBV20-1
D gene: .
CDR3 length: 12
J gene: TRBJ1-5
clone size: .
CDR3 DNA: TGCAGTGCTAAGAGGCAAAAGAAACCCCAGCATTTT
CDR3 protein: CSAKRQKKPQHF

V gene: TRBV6-2/TRBV6-3
D gene: .
CDR3 length: 14
J gene: TRBJ1-1
clone size: .
CDR3 DNA: TGTGCCAGCAGTTACTTGGCAGAGAACACTGAAGCTTTCTTT
CDR3 protein: CASSYLAENTEAFF

V gene: TRBV10-3
D gene: TRBD1
CDR3 length: 15
J gene: TRBJ1-6
clone size: .
CDR3 DNA: TGTGCCACGTGGACAGGGAGCGGGTATAATTCACCCCTCCACTTT
CDR3 protein: CATWTGSGYNSPLHF

V gene: TRBV3-1
D gene: .
CDR3 length: 13
J gene: TRBJ2-2
clone size: few
CDR3 DNA: TGTGCCAGCAGCCACCAGGGATCCGGGGAGCTGTTTTTT
CDR3 protein: CASSHQGSGELFF